The clone carrying this T cell receptor (beta chain) was detected only a few times. Its antigen is unidentified. From RNA transcripts, TCR beta CDR3 regions were amplified. The HTBI primer set was used in a first-round RT-PCR of the TCR CDR3. TCRdb analysed the multiplex PCR reads with MiXCR anew, one entry per CDR3 protein. The profile shows 350,000 to 450,000 distinct CDR3 sequences, roughly 17% of them singletons. Exclusion followed for patients with uncontrolled infection, other autoimmune disease, pregnancy or lactation. The study collected blood at first hyperthyroidism diagnosis, before any ophthalmopathy symptoms arose. Trimming cost V 0 bases and J 1 base, with 13 bases left between them. The CDR3 has 16 residues. Germline CDR1 reads SGHRS; CDR2 reads YFSETQ. The source of the sample is a study of T cells in Graves' hyperthyroidism and ophthalmopathy. Points from the study as a whole: Ophthalmopathy and stable hyperthyroidism were separated by a 13 V-J model.

The clonotype comes from a woman aged 25 to 39 with Graves' hyperthyroidism that later progressed to Graves' ophthalmopathy. The J gene is TRBJ2-5, the V gene TRBV5-1; D remains ambiguous. Sequencing was done on a sample of blood. CDR3 protein: CASSLAPTNFQETQYF. CDR3 nucleotides: TGCGCCAGCAGCTTGGCACCGACCAACTTCCAAGAGACCCAGTACTTC.